This T cell receptor (beta chain) was retrieved from a study of CD8+CD57+ T cells in acquired aplastic anemia (dated by TCRdb to 2016 to 2019). Study-wide context: Extracted DNA from sorted CD4+ and CD8+ cells averaged around 3.3 ug, ranging from about 0.18 to 27.4 ug. CD8+CD57+ expansion was defined as frequency above the mean frequency observed in healthy subjects. Overall study outcomes, separate from this receptor: Patients and healthy controls showed no significant difference in CD8+ Simpson's diversity (P=0.060). Some 27 CD8+ CDR3 sequences were found in both patients and controls but appeared to be highly expressed in patients and within the immunodominant clones of the patients.

Patients chosen for sequencing had shown expansion of CD8+CD57+ cells by flow cytometry. Severe acquired aplastic anemia was diagnosed in all patients according to International Study of Aplastic Anemia and Agranulocytosis and Camitta criteria. Patients had received no therapy at the time of blood sampling. In this study, sorted CD4+ and CD8+ T cells from the blood of healthy subjects and of severe aplastic anemia patients had their TCR repertoires deep-sequenced. Patients were enrolled in the USA under clinicaltrials.gov protocols 00001620, 01623167, 00001397, 00071045, 00081523 and 00961064. Ficoll-Paque density gradient centrifugation was used to isolate peripheral blood mononuclear cells. Before DNA extraction, CD4+ and CD8+ T cells were sorted with FACS or magnetic beads. Genomic DNA served as template for TCR beta VDJ combination and CDR3 sequence profiling. TCR repertoire sequencing was run on an Illumina HiSeq 2000. On the authors' methods: Repertoire assessment relied on Simpson's diversity index, CDR3 size and DJ length profiles, and TRBV/TRBJ rearrangement plots. The immunodominant clone was defined as the most abundant DNA sequence in deep sequencing data. CDR3 amino acid sequences were checked for sharing across subjects and were also compared against the VDJdb database and published repertoires. TCRdb handled the public reads itself, with Q25 trimming in fastp and clone calling in MiXCR, and kept productive beta chains. Each CDR3 protein appears once, grouped with its most common genes and DNA. TCRdb's processing, not the authors' own work, is the source of the V and J calls. The sample records under 500,000 distinct CDR3 sequences, around 30% of which are singletons. The ten most abundant clones make up less than 0.85% of the sample.

CDR1 is given as MGHRA and CDR2 as YSYEKL, both from the germline V gene. The CDR3 covers 15 residues, taking in both the cysteine and the phenylalanine. The entry retains the CDR3 DNA only, 45 bases that are in frame from base 1. Relative to germline, V is missing 4 bases and J is missing 4 bases, with 8 bases of the junction outside any gene match. This clonotype has ten or more counts. The antigen it recognizes is unknown. No base quality information exists; no much larger clone differs at one position. The receptor was derived from a human donor with aplastic anemia. The sequence is built from TRBV4-1 and TRBJ1-1; 8 bases in the middle match TRBD1. Sequencing was performed on sorted CD4+, CD8+, or CD8+CD57+ T cells (not recorded which) from PBMCs. The DNA sequence reads TGCGCCAGCAGCCCCCTCGGACAGGGAGGCACTGAAGCTTTCTTT. Translated, it reads CASSPLGQGGTEAFF.